The 27 T cell receptor beta chains given below trace back to one sample, sequenced in a study of blood T cell repertoires in COVID-19. The repertoire was sequenced with immunoSEQ multiplex PCR; TCRdb's copy has only in-frame clones and lacks some. The sample carries around 300,000 clones, around 90% recorded once. The sample consisted of peripheral blood. Every receptor here comes from a woman aged 25 to 39 with COVID-19, enrolled during active disease.

V and J are TRBV6-5 and TRBJ2-7; a possible D gene is TRBD2 (6 bases). The CDR3 has 14 amino acids. V gave up 5 bases and J gave up 2 bases, with 13 bases separating them. Germline CDR1 is MNHEY and CDR2 is SVGAGI. CDR3: CASSPSVDPYEQYF. The CDR3 DNA follows: TGTGCCAGCAGTCCTAGCGTGGACCCCTACGAGCAGTACTTC.

The chain carries TRBV19 and TRBJ1-1, with a possible D match to TRBD1 (6 bases). V dropped 8 bases and J dropped 1 base, with 11 bases sitting between them. Germline loops: CDR1 LNHDA, CDR2 SQIVND (reference sequence). The CDR3 runs 13 residues. CDR3 amino acids: CASSGQTNTEAFF. CDR3 in DNA: TGTGCCAGTTCCGGACAGACGAACACTGAAGCTTTCTTT.

J is TRBJ1-1 and V is TRBV19; maybe TRBD1 (5 bases). The CDR3 sequence is 12 residues long. The germline V and J ends were trimmed by 0 bases and 6 bases, with 5 bases remaining between them. From germline, CDR1 is LNHDA and CDR2 SQIVND (reference sequence). CDR3 nucleotides: TGTGCCAGTAGTATAGACAGGGCTGAAGCTTTCTTT. Its protein is CASSIDRAEAFF.

In its sample, this clone was seen once. V usage is TRBV5-1 and J usage is TRBJ2-7; perhaps TRBD1 as D (5 bases). The V gene's germline CDR1 is SGHRS and CDR2 YFSETQ. The CDR3 is 16 amino acids. V shed 4 bases and J shed 1 base, with 18 bases lying between them. The CDR3 nucleotides are TGCGCCAGCAGCACAAACTATGGGGCAGGGTCCTACGAGCAGTACTTC. As protein: CASSTNYGAGSYEQYF.

The genes are TRBV9 and TRBJ2-5, with a possible D match to TRBD2 (5 bases). The CDR3 totals 15 residues. V lost 0 bases, J lost 2 bases, and 11 bases lay in between. The germline V gene encodes CDR1 SGDLS and CDR2 YYNGEE. CDR3 residues: CASSVGHGLQETQYF. CDR3 nucleotides: TGTGCCAGCAGCGTAGGACATGGACTGCAAGAGACCCAGTACTTC.

The J gene is TRBJ1-1, the V gene TRBV24-1; D not resolved. From germline, CDR1 is KGHDR and CDR2 SFDVKD. Trimming took off 8 bases at V and 7 bases at J, with 13 bases between the two ends. There are 12 residues in the CDR3. CDR3 residues: CATMAESGEAFF. The CDR3 nucleotides read TGTGCCACCATGGCAGAGTCGGGTGAAGCTTTCTTT.

The chain joins TRBV18 to TRBJ1-2, with 8 bases aligning to TRBD1. V lost 6 bases to trimming and J lost 5 bases; unmatched junction nucleotides: 8. Germline loops: CDR1 KGHSH, CDR2 LQKENI. The CDR3 sequence is 14 residues long. For the CDR3, the DNA is TGTGCCAGCTCGCCAGCCCAGGGGGCGTATGGCTACACCTTC. This gives the protein CASSPAQGAYGYTF.

This chain uses TRBV25-1 with TRBJ1-1, with D possibly being TRBD1 (5 bases). Germline V gene sequence: CDR1 MGHDK, CDR2 SYGVNS. The ends were cut back, 5 bases at V and 1 base at J, with 14 bases in the middle. This CDR3 comprises 15 residues. CDR3 in DNA: TGTGCCAGCAGTCCCCCAAGGGGCAGGAACACTGAAGCTTTCTTT. Amino acids: CASSPPRGRNTEAFF.

This chain joins TRBV7-9 and TRBJ1-3; TRBD1 matches at 8 bases. This CDR3 contains 14 residues. CDR1 is SEHNR and CDR2 is FQNEAQ in the germline V gene (reference sequence). V lost 7 bases to trimming and J lost 2 bases; unmatched junction nucleotides: 4. The CDR3, as DNA: TGTGCCAGCACCTCGGACAGGGCTGGAAACACCATATATTTT. It specifies CASTSDRAGNTIYF.

The chain links TRBV27 to TRBJ2-7, with 7 positions matching TRBD2. V lost 6 bases, J lost 8 bases, and 13 bases stayed unmatched. The CDR3 is 14 residues long. CDR1 MNHEY and CDR2 SMNVEV come from the germline V gene (reference sequence). The CDR3 protein is CASSPGGSGTKQYF. For the CDR3, the DNA is TGTGCCAGCAGCCCCGGGGGGAGTGGAACTAAGCAGTACTTC.

The chain links TRBV7-6 to TRBJ2-1; 8 bases are shared with TRBD2. Losses at the gene ends were 5 bases for V and 6 bases for J; bases not matched to a gene: 9. This CDR3 is built from 15 residues. Germline lookup yields CDR1 SGHVS and CDR2 FNYEAQ. CDR3 residues: CASSLSGSGLNEQFF. The CDR3 DNA reads as TGTGCCAGCAGCCTCAGCGGGAGTGGCCTCAATGAGCAGTTCTTC. The whole variable domain, remainder taken from reference TRBV7-6 and TRBJ2-1, is GAGVSQSPRYKVTKRGQDVALRCDPISGHVSLYWYRQALGQGPEFLTYFNYEAQQDKSGLPNDRFSAERPEGSISTLTIQRTEQRDSAMYRCASSLSGSGLNEQFFGPGTRLTVL.

The chain uses TRBV12-5 and TRBJ2-7; possibly TRBD1 for D (6 bases). Germline assignment: CDR1 LGHNT and CDR2 FRNRAP. The CDR3 loop spans 15 amino acids. Between the trimmed V and J ends, which lost 9 bases and 6 bases, there was a span of 24 bases. The CDR3 loop is CASGNAGTFASEQYF. In nucleotides, the CDR3 is TGTGCTAGCGGGAACGCCGGGACATTCGCTTCCGAGCAGTACTTC.

The genes are TRBV27 and TRBJ1-5, with D perhaps matching TRBD1 (5 bases). The V end was cut by 6 bases, the J end by 7 bases, with 16 bases between. CDR1 MNHEY and CDR2 SMNVEV come from the germline V gene (reference sequence). This CDR3 has 14 residues. The CDR3 reads CASRPLGEGQPQHF. DNA of the CDR3: TGTGCCAGCAGACCTTTGGGGGAGGGACAGCCCCAGCATTTT.

The J gene is TRBJ2-1, the V gene TRBV10-3, with TRBD2 identical over 8 bases. The CDR3 consists of 14 residues. V lost 0 bases to trimming and J lost 9 bases; unmatched junction nucleotides: 4. Germline CDR1 and CDR2: ENHRY and SYGVKD. The CDR3 spells CAISESRLAGEQFF. The CDR3, as DNA: TGTGCCATCAGTGAGTCGAGGCTAGCGGGTGAGCAGTTCTTC.

This clone has a single count. The chain uses TRBV7-6 and TRBJ1-1; tentatively, D is TRBD1 (5 bases). The V end lost 4 bases, the J end lost 4 bases, and 16 bases lay between the germline ends. CDR3 length: 15 amino acids. Germline CDR1 SGHVS, CDR2 FNYEAQ. The CDR3 here is CASSSGTSSGTEAFF. The CDR3 DNA is TGTGCCAGCAGCTCCGGGACTTCGTCTGGCACTGAAGCTTTCTTT.

The chain couples TRBV5-4 to TRBJ1-5, with TRBD1 as a possible D gene (6 bases). This CDR3 region has 14 residues. Looked up from germline, CDR1 is SGHNT and CDR2 is YYREEE (reference sequence). V was pared by 0 bases and J by 2 bases, with 6 bases between. In DNA, the CDR3 is TGTGCCAGCAGCTTGGAGGGGGGCAATCAGCCCCAGCATTTT. Translated, it gives CASSLEGGNQPQHF.

The V and J genes are TRBV5-1 and TRBJ1-3; 8 bases map to TRBD1. The CDR3 is made up of 16 amino acids. Trimming removed 3 bases from V and 4 bases from J; junction bases left unmatched: 9. Germline CDR1 is SGHRS and CDR2 is YFSETQ. CDR3 nucleotides: TGCGCCAGCAGCTCTAGTGACAGGGGTCGGGGAAACACCATATATTTT. This sequence encodes CASSSSDRGRGNTIYF.

The CDR3 DNA sequence: TGTGCCAGTAGTATATCGTCTTTGGGGCCCCTTCCGGACAATGAGCAGTTCTTC. Encoded protein: CASSISSLGPLPDNEQFF. The rearrangement uses TRBV19 and TRBJ2-1; a possible D gene is TRBD1 (5 bases). The CDR3 consists of 18 residues. The germline CDR1 and CDR2 sequences are LNHDA and SQIVND (reference sequence). V was shortened by 2 bases and J by 5 bases, with 22 bases between the two germline ends.

This clone was recorded only once. This sequence joins TRBV6-1 and TRBJ2-5; 7 bases are shared with TRBD2. Germline CDR1 and CDR2: MNHNS and SASEGT. The CDR3 spans 12 residues. With 2 bases clipped from V and 12 bases from J, the junction kept 6 bases outside the gene matches. The CDR3 DNA sequence: TGTGCCAGCAGTGAAAGGATGGCGGGGGAGTACTTC. It is translated as CASSERMAGEYF.

This clone was counted once. The rearrangement joins TRBV6-6 to TRBJ2-7, with 10 bases identical to TRBD2. CDR3 length equals 14 residues. Germline CDR1 MNHNY, CDR2 SVGAGI (reference sequence). J was trimmed by 0 bases and V by 7 bases; bases with no gene match: 3. CDR3 sequence: CASTASGSSYEQYF. The CDR3 DNA reads TGTGCCAGCACTGCTAGCGGGAGCTCCTACGAGCAGTACTTC.

This chain uses TRBV3-1 (or the pseudogene TRBV3-2) with TRBJ1-6, with TRBD1 identical over 7 bases. CDR1 and CDR2 (germline): LGHDT, YNNKEL (reference sequence). CDR3 length equals 15 residues. Losses at the gene ends were 3 bases for V and 5 bases for J; bases not matched to a gene: 4. CDR3 region: CASSQTGTDNSPLHF. CDR3 coding DNA: TGTGCCAGCAGCCAGACCGGGACAGATAATTCACCCCTCCACTTT.

The CDR3 sequence: CASSPGQGSRSSYEQYF. The CDR3 coding sequence is TGCGCCAGCAGCCCCGGACAGGGGTCAAGGAGCTCCTACGAGCAGTACTTC. The chain is built from TRBV5-1 and TRBJ2-7; 9 bases align to TRBD1. The CDR3 is 17 residues long. V lost 4 bases and J lost 0; bases outside the gene matches: 11. Germline-derived CDR1 and CDR2 are SGHRS and YFSETQ.

The chain has TRBV28 and TRBJ1-1; 8 bases fit TRBD1. Germline values: CDR1 MDHEN, CDR2 SYDVKM. This CDR3 region has 15 residues. V shed 3 bases, J shed 5 bases, and the junction held 8 bases outside the gene matches. Here the CDR3 DNA reads TGTGCCAGCAGTTTTGGGCAGGGGGCGAGAACTGAAGCTTTCTTT. It encodes CASSFGQGARTEAFF. The full variable domain, with the rest looked up from reference TRBV28 and TRBJ1-1, is DVKVTQSSRYLVKRTGEKVFLECVQDMDHENMFWYRQDPGLGLRLIYFSYDVKMKEKGDIPEGYSVSREKKERFSLILESASTNQTSMYLCASSFGQGARTEAFFGQGTRLTVV.

This chain's CDR3 is CASSQVRGYGYTF. CDR3 in DNA: TGTGCCAGCAGCCAAGTTAGGGGCTATGGCTACACCTTC. The chain combines TRBV3-1 (or the pseudogene TRBV3-2) with TRBJ1-2, with D perhaps matching TRBD1 (5 bases). Per germline, CDR1 LGHDT and CDR2 YNNKEL (reference sequence). V dropped 1 base and J dropped 4 bases, with 7 bases sitting between them. The CDR3 runs 13 residues.

The chain has TRBV19 and TRBJ1-5; D is perhaps TRBD1 (6 bases). V lost 5 bases and J 7 bases, leaving 12 bases between the germline ends. CDR3 length: 13 residues. Germline V gene data show CDR1 as LNHDA and CDR2 as SQIVND (reference sequence). DNA for the CDR3: TGTGCCAGTAGTGGTGAGGGGGGGCAGCCCCAGCATTTT. Translation: CASSGEGGQPQHF. The full variable domain, with the rest looked up from reference TRBV19 and TRBJ1-5, is DGGITQSPKYLFRKEGQNVTLSCEQNLNHDAMYWYRQDPGQGLRLIYYSQIVNDFQKGDIAEGYSVSREKKESFPLTVTSAQKNPTAFYLCASSGEGGQPQHFGDGTRLSIL.

The rearrangement uses TRBV9 and TRBJ1-2; a weak D match, TRBD1 (5 bases). The CDR3 is made up of 18 amino acids. The germline gives CDR1 SGDLS, CDR2 YYNGEE. Trimming removed 3 bases at V and 6 bases at J, with 27 bases between. The CDR3 loop is CASSAGGAGTPSEHGYTF. Written as DNA, the CDR3 is TGTGCCAGCAGCGCCGGCGGGGCAGGGACGCCCTCAGAGCATGGCTACACCTTC.

Turning to this clone: The sample carries other DNA sequences with the same CDR3. This chain links TRBV30 with TRBJ2-5; possibly TRBD1 for D (5 bases). The CDR3 totals 11 residues. CDR1 and CDR2 (germline): GTSNPN, SVGIG (reference sequence). V was pared by 4 bases and J by 2 bases, with 5 bases between. The CDR3 DNA is TGTGCCTGGACAGGGCAAGAGACCCAGTACTTC. Translated: CAWTGQETQYF.